This T cell receptor beta chain was observed in a study of metastatic and nonmetastatic thyroid tumors. Study context: A comparison of repertoires was made across blood and tumor or nodule tissue from malignant and benign thyroid patients. Study results and limitations: Within blood and tumor, benign nodules reportedly had significantly lower TCR beta diversity than malignant thyroid tumors did.

Original handling: Differences in CDR3 between clinicopathological groups were drawn on to build a classifier intended to discriminate distant-metastatic papillary thyroid cancer patients. MiXCR was used by TCRdb to re-call the PCR reads. TCRdb's processing, not the authors', yielded these V and J calls. The table records roughly 7,900 clones, around 30% of them present only once. Before thyroid surgery, none of the patients had received any treatment. On this clone: Antigen unknown.

The receptor's source is a male donor with papillary thyroid cancer or a benign thyroid nodule (not recorded which). Some clones in this sample may be carry-over from other donors' samples. The sample was adjacent normal tissue.

CDR3 sequence reads: CASRPLGSYDQYF. For the CDR3, the DNA is TGTGCAAGTCGCCCCTTAGGGTCCTACGATCAGTACTTC. The chain couples TRBV12-2 to TRBJ2-7. TRBV12-2 is annotated as a pseudogene. This CDR3 is built from 13 residues.